A selection of T cell receptor beta chains follows, all from one sample in a study of blood T cell repertoires in COVID-19. Assay: immunoSEQ multiplex PCR; the TCRdb copy retains only in-frame clones and omits some. This sample has about 270,000 clones, with roughly 87% found just once. The sequenced material came from peripheral blood. The origin of the receptors is a human donor in a cohort sampled during active COVID-19. Each CDR3 is given with its conserved first and last residue. A D gene is named only where the DNA matches it firmly. Clone sizes are given selectively: once, few, many, or a class where the clone is expanded.

abundance	j_gene	v_gene	d_gene	CDR3aa	CDR3nt
NA	TRBJ2-1	TRBV19	TRBD1	CASSIEGQGTYNEQFF	TGTGCCAGTAGTATAGAGGGACAGGGGACCTACAATGAGCAGTTCTTC
NA	TRBJ1-4	TRBV30	NA	CAWSGTATNEKLFF	TGTGCCTGGAGTGGGACAGCAACTAATGAAAAACTGTTTTTT
NA	TRBJ2-1	TRBV21-1	NA	CASSNEGFRQDGNEQFF	TGTGCCAGCAGCAACGAGGGCTTCAGGCAGGATGGCAATGAGCAGTTCTTC
once	TRBJ1-1	TRBV19	NA	CASSPRSVPNTEAFF	TGTGCCAGTAGTCCTCGTAGCGTCCCGAACACTGAAGCTTTCTTT
NA	TRBJ2-6	TRBV11-2	NA	CASSPVHSGANVLTF	TGTGCCAGCAGCCCGGTCCACTCTGGGGCCAACGTCCTGACTTTC
NA	TRBJ2-1	TRBV2	TRBD1	CASSGGQGPYNEQFF	TGTGCCAGCAGCGGGGGACAGGGGCCATACAATGAGCAGTTCTTC
NA	TRBJ2-5	TRBV15	NA	CATSSLGGLQETQYF	TGTGCCACCAGCAGCCTGGGGGGACTCCAAGAGACCCAGTACTTC
once	TRBJ2-7	TRBV7-9	TRBD1	CASRGQGYEQYF	TGTGCCAGCAGAGGACAGGGGTACGAGCAGTACTTC
NA	TRBJ2-1	TRBV3-1/TRBV3-2	TRBD2	CASSPLAGGYNEQFF	TGTGCCAGCAGCCCATTAGCGGGAGGGTACAATGAGCAGTTCTTC
once	TRBJ1-1	TRBV6-6	NA	CASSYSEALTEAFF	TGTGCCAGCAGTTACTCCGAAGCGCTCACTGAAGCTTTCTTT
NA	TRBJ2-3	TRBV24-1	TRBD2	CATSVGGRALTDTQYF	TGTGCCACCAGTGTAGGTGGGAGGGCCTTGACAGATACGCAGTATTTT
NA	TRBJ2-5	TRBV23-1	NA	CASSQSGQTQYF	TGCGCCAGCAGTCAATCTGGCCAGACCCAGTACTTC
NA	TRBJ1-2	TRBV5-6	NA	CASSLGQRSYGYTF	TGTGCCAGCTCCCTAGGACAGCGGAGCTATGGCTACACCTTC
NA	TRBJ2-1	TRBV7-8	NA	CASSLAISRGGEQFF	TGTGCCAGCAGCTTAGCCATAAGTCGGGGAGGTGAGCAGTTCTTC
NA	TRBJ2-1	TRBV7-8	NA	CASSRAPDIYNEQFF	TGTGCCAGCAGCCGGGCACCAGACATCTACAATGAGCAGTTCTTC
NA	TRBJ1-5	TRBV7-9	NA	CASSLDVTNNQPQHF	TGTGCCAGCAGCTTAGATGTGACAAACAATCAGCCCCAGCATTTT
NA	TRBJ2-1	TRBV5-4	TRBD2	CASSQTSGRGYEQFF	TGTGCCAGCAGCCAAACTAGCGGGAGAGGGTATGAGCAGTTCTTC
once	TRBJ2-4	TRBV27	TRBD2	CASSPRLAGVHIQYF	TGTGCCAGCAGTCCCCGACTAGCGGGAGTACACATTCAGTACTTC
NA	TRBJ2-7	TRBV2	NA	CASSIGQSSSYEQYF	TGTGCCAGCAGTATTGGACAGTCCAGCTCCTACGAGCAGTACTTC
NA	TRBJ1-3	TRBV5-4	NA	CASSLLNSDTIYF	TGTGCCAGCAGCCTACTCAACTCGGACACCATATATTTT
NA	TRBJ1-1	TRBV6-5	NA	CASSYEADPNTEAFF	TGTGCCAGCAGTTATGAGGCAGACCCGAACACTGAAGCTTTCTTT
NA	TRBJ2-2	TRBV7-2	TRBD1	CASSLRGRNTGELFF	TGTGCCAGCAGCTTAAGGGGGCGGAACACCGGGGAGCTGTTTTTT
once	TRBJ1-1	TRBV5-5	TRBD1	CASSLGVGQGVTEAFF	TGTGCCAGCAGCTTGGGTGTAGGACAGGGTGTCACTGAAGCTTTCTTT
NA	TRBJ2-5	TRBV7-3	NA	CASSGGASETQYF	TGTGCCAGCAGCGGGGGGGCATCGGAGACCCAGTACTTC
NA	TRBJ2-7	TRBV18	NA	CASSLRQGSSYEQYF	TGTGCCAGCTCACTTCGGCAGGGGAGCTCCTACGAGCAGTACTTC
few	TRBJ2-3	TRBV9	TRBD2	CASSRRTSGLDTQYF	TGTGCCAGCAGCCGTAGGACTAGCGGGCTTGATACGCAGTATTTT
once	TRBJ2-7	TRBV28	TRBD2	CASSLSVQRGYEQYF	TGTGCCAGCAGTTTATCAGTCCAGCGGGGTTACGAGCAGTACTTC
once	TRBJ2-7	TRBV6-6	NA	CASSYGDTYEQYF	TGTGCCAGCAGTTACGGGGACACCTACGAGCAGTACTTC
NA	TRBJ2-5	TRBV7-2	NA	CASSQQETQYF	TGTGCCAGCAGCCAACAAGAGACCCAGTACTTC
once	TRBJ2-7	TRBV3-1/TRBV3-2	NA	CASSQGRLDRYEQYF	TGTGCCAGCAGCCAAGGAAGACTAGACCGCTACGAGCAGTACTTC
once	TRBJ1-1	TRBV7-6	NA	CASSLAGRGKGTEAFF	TGTGCCAGCAGCTTAGCGGGGCGGGGGAAGGGCACTGAAGCTTTCTTT
NA	TRBJ1-4	TRBV3-1/TRBV3-2	TRBD1	CASSPQKTGGGKLFF	TGTGCCAGCAGCCCCCAGAAGACAGGGGGGGGAAAACTGTTTTTT
NA	TRBJ2-2	TRBV7-9	TRBD1	CASSGQVVGELFF	TGTGCCAGCTCGGGACAGGTCGTCGGGGAGCTGTTTTTT